This T cell receptor beta chain was captured by sequencing in a study of vaccination and CD4 T cells after COVID-19. The CDR3 length is 16 residues. In germline, CDR1 is DFQATT, CDR2 SNEGSKA (reference sequence). Trimming pared 3 bases from V and 0 bases from J, leaving 15 bases between. As to this clonotype: Its antigen is not identified.

The Oncomine TCR Beta short-read assay was what sequenced the DNA obtained from cultured CD4+ T cells. TCRdb recomputed calls from the PCR reads with MiXCR, one row per CDR3 protein. The sample yields fewer than 20,000 distinct CDR3 sequences, 75% seen once. Treatment of the sample: roughly ten-day PBMC culture with coronavirus spike peptide pools or control peptides (ViraFEST assay). The sequencing here drew on CD4+ T cells from blood, cultured in vitro, taken after SARS-CoV-2 vaccination. The chain links TRBV20-1 to TRBJ1-5, with D uncertain. The TCR was taken from a human donor who received a COVID-19 vaccine. The CDR3 sequence is CSARGSRQNSNQPQHF. The CDR3 bases are TGCAGTGCTAGGGGATCCCGACAAAATAGCAATCAGCCCCAGCATTTT.